One T cell receptor beta chain is described in this entry. This clonotype came up a few times. Its antigen remains undetermined. There are no base qualities to consult, and no much larger clone falls within one base. Library construction relied on RT-PCR. The sequencing machine was an Illumina HiSeq 2500. TCRdb ran its own pipeline on the public reads, namely fastp trimming at Q25 and MiXCR clone calling, and kept in-frame beta chains. Entries that share a CDR3 protein sequence are merged under the most common genes and DNA. For this sample the table gives about 150,000 distinct CDR3 sequences, of which approximately 11% were detected only once. The top ten constitute 35% to 40% of the sample. The data derive from a study of response to subunit inactivated influenza vaccine (dated by TCRdb to the late 2010s). As for the study more broadly: Deep quantitative T cell receptor repertoire profiling was used in the study to track responses to a trivalent subunit inactivated influenza vaccine.

The germline V gene (reference sequence) supplies CDR1 SGHAT and CDR2 FQDESV. From cysteine to phenylalanine, the CDR3 is 15 amino acids long. Left in the record is the CDR3 DNA by itself, 45 bases read in frame from the first base. The germline ends are 12 bases apart after V is trimmed by 5 bases and J by 0 bases. Overall results and qualifications from the work: It was suggested by the authors that each seasonal influenza vaccination may recruit only a limited number of new T cells.

The sample in question was CD8+ T cells sorted from PBMCs, obtained around 25 months after vaccination. The sequence was obtained from a man aged 50-75 years who received an inactivated influenza vaccine. Donor details come from another sample of the same person, matched by shared clones. The chain joins TRBV11-1 to TRBJ2-3, with the identity of the D gene unclear. The CDR3 amino acid sequence is: CASSPWATSTDTQYF. The DNA sequence is given as TGTGCCAGCAGCCCTTGGGCGACAAGCACAGATACGCAGTATTTT.